This is a list of T cell receptor beta chains from one sample in a study of cytomegalovirus exposure and HLA in healthy donors. Data came from immunoSEQ multiplex PCR; TCRdb stores just in-frame clones and leaves some out. Among over 70,000 clones listed, around 90% were seen once. Source material: PBMCs. The source is a young woman in good health and CMV-seropositive. Both conserved end residues are part of each CDR3. A D gene is named only where the DNA matches it firmly. Clone size appears in some rows only: once, few, many, or a class for an expanded clone.

>TRBV19|.|TRBJ1-1|13|TRBD1
CASRTGVNTEAFF
TGTGCCAGTAGGACAGGGGTGAACACTGAAGCTTTCTTT
>TRBV9|.|TRBJ1-1|14|.
CASSVGGSGAQAFF
TGTGCCAGCAGCGTAGGTGGTTCGGGAGCCCAAGCTTTCTTT
>TRBV29-1|.|TRBJ2-3|14|.
CSVVERESTDTQYF
TGCAGCGTGGTGGAGAGGGAAAGCACAGATACGCAGTATTTT
>TRBV28|.|TRBJ2-7|15|TRBD2
CASSSGLAGGYEQYF
TGTGCCAGCAGTTCAGGACTAGCGGGAGGGTACGAGCAGTACTTC
>TRBV9|once|TRBJ2-5|15|.
CASSVDRGYQETQYF
TGTGCCAGCAGCGTAGACAGAGGGTACCAAGAGACCCAGTACTTC
>TRBV28|.|TRBJ2-1|15|.
CASSLSAPGLAEQFF
TGTGCCAGCAGTTTATCAGCCCCCGGGTTGGCTGAGCAGTTCTTC
>TRBV6-5|.|TRBJ1-2|11|.
CASLGSHGYTF
TGTGCCAGCTTGGGGAGTCATGGCTACACCTTC
>TRBV5-1|.|TRBJ2-6|17|.
CASSWGDWNSGANVLTF
TGCGCCAGCAGTTGGGGCGACTGGAACTCTGGGGCCAACGTCCTGACTTTC
>TRBV7-6|.|TRBJ2-3|13|.
CASSSSNTDTQYF
TGTGCCAGCAGCTCAAGCAACACAGATACGCAGTATTTT
>TRBV4-1|.|TRBJ1-2|16|TRBD1
CASSQVSGGAGYGYTF
TGCGCCAGCAGCCAAGTTTCAGGGGGCGCTGGGTATGGCTACACCTTC
>TRBV13|.|TRBJ1-2|15|.
CASSFLGDRDYGYTF
TGTGCCAGCAGCTTCCTAGGGGATCGGGACTATGGCTACACCTTC
>TRBV7-2|.|TRBJ2-1|14|.
CASSAQGRYNEQFF
TGTGCCAGCAGCGCGCAGGGTCGTTACAATGAGCAGTTCTTC
>TRBV4-2|.|TRBJ1-3|14|.
CASAKGGGGNTIYF
TGTGCCAGCGCCAAAGGGGGGGGTGGAAACACCATATATTTT
>TRBV19|.|TRBJ1-4|15|.
CASSAPAGVQEKLFF
TGTGCCAGTAGTGCGCCGGCAGGGGTTCAGGAAAAACTGTTTTTT
>TRBV15|.|TRBJ2-3|16|.
CATSREAGASTDTQYF
TGTGCCACCAGCAGAGAGGCTGGGGCCAGCACAGATACGCAGTATTTT
>TRBV6-1|.|TRBJ2-3|14|.
CASRQVSSTDTQYF
TGTGCCAGCCGACAGGTTTCTAGCACAGATACGCAGTATTTT
>TRBV11-1|.|TRBJ2-5|13|.
CASSLGLLETQYF
TGTGCCAGCAGCTTAGGTTTACTAGAGACCCAGTACTTC
>TRBV9|.|TRBJ2-3|15|.
CASSVATQGQDTQYF
TGTGCCAGCAGCGTAGCGACACAGGGACAAGATACGCAGTATTTT
>TRBV9|.|TRBJ2-1|15|TRBD1
CASSTPGQGYNEQFF
TGTGCCAGCAGCACCCCCGGACAGGGTTACAATGAGCAGTTCTTC
>TRBV10-1|.|TRBJ1-1|13|.
CASSQGRGTEAFF
TGCGCCAGCAGTCAGGGGAGAGGCACTGAAGCTTTCTTT
>TRBV27|.|TRBJ2-3|13|.
CASSRRTGFTQYF
TGTGCCAGCAGTAGGAGGACTGGCTTTACGCAGTATTTT
>TRBV5-6|.|TRBJ2-2|15|TRBD1
CASSLGQGITGELFF
TGTGCCAGCAGCTTGGGACAGGGTATCACCGGGGAGCTGTTTTTT
>TRBV6-1|.|TRBJ2-7|15|TRBD1
CASSLRGQGVYEQYF
TGTGCCAGCAGTTTACGGGGACAGGGGGTCTACGAGCAGTACTTC
>TRBV29-1|.|TRBJ1-1|12|TRBD1
CSGQGIRTEAFF
TGCAGCGGACAGGGGATTAGAACTGAAGCTTTCTTT
>TRBV6-5|.|TRBJ1-2|15|.
CASSFGTPITYGYTF
TGTGCCAGCAGTTTCGGGACACCAATAACCTATGGCTACACCTTC
>TRBV4-3|few|TRBJ1-4|16|TRBD1
CASSQEGGTGSEKLFF
TGCGCCAGCAGCCAAGAAGGCGGGACAGGGAGTGAAAAACTGTTTTTT
>TRBV7-2|.|TRBJ1-2|13|TRBD1
CASSLSTGDGYTF
TGTGCCAGCAGCTTATCGACAGGGGATGGCTACACCTTC
>TRBV19|.|TRBJ1-4|16|.
CASSISGQTLAQKLFF
TGTGCCAGTAGTATCAGCGGGCAGACCTTGGCTCAAAAACTGTTTTTT
>TRBV6-1|.|TRBJ2-7|13|TRBD1
CASQQGIPYEQYF
TGTGCCAGCCAACAGGGGATTCCCTACGAGCAGTACTTC